This T cell receptor (beta chain) was observed in a study of T cell repertoires in cytomegalovirus infection. Trimming removed 6 bases at V and 7 bases at J, with 9 bases between. Germline V gene sequence: CDR1 DFQATT, CDR2 SNEGSKA (reference sequence). The CDR3 loop spans 10 amino acids. MiXCR, applied by TCRdb to the reads, yields one record per CDR3 protein. Counted here are 43,000 or so distinct CDR3 sequences, around 21% occurring once; the ten biggest clones make up roughly 50%. This clonotype was counted between two and nine times. Its antigen is still unknown. V and J are TRBV20-1 and TRBJ1-2; possible D gene TRBD1, 5 bases. This clonotype originated in a human donor in good health (CMV status not recorded). Some clones in this sample may be carry-over from other donors' samples. Here the sequenced sample was CD8+ T cells from cultured PBMCs, taken from culture after CMV antigen stimulation. This CDR3 reads CSAPQGGYTF. The CDR3 nucleotides are TGCAGTGCCCCCCAGGGTGGCTACACCTTC.